This record looks at one T cell receptor beta chain sequence and its context. The antigen remains undetermined. TCRdb analysed the reads with MiXCR anew, one entry per CDR3 protein. The sample lists 200,000 to 300,000 distinct CDR3 sequences, roughly 13% occurring once. This sample is part of a study of T cell repertoires in cytomegalovirus infection. The CDR3 totals 11 residues. The junction had 5 bases not matched to a gene; V was cut back by 5 bases and J by 14 bases. CDR1 is SNHLY, CDR2 FYNNEI, per germline. Study-level results: Adding up the frequency of public TCR beta families identified people who carried CMV plus the relevant HLA.

This chain links TRBV2 with TRBJ2-1; 8 bases are shared with TRBD1. The sample consisted of PBMCs. The TCR originated in a human donor in good health (CMV status not recorded). Some clones in this sample may be carry-over from other donors' samples. This chain's CDR3 is CASSPGQEEFF. In DNA, the CDR3 is TGTGCCAGCAGTCCGGGACAGGAGGAGTTCTTC.